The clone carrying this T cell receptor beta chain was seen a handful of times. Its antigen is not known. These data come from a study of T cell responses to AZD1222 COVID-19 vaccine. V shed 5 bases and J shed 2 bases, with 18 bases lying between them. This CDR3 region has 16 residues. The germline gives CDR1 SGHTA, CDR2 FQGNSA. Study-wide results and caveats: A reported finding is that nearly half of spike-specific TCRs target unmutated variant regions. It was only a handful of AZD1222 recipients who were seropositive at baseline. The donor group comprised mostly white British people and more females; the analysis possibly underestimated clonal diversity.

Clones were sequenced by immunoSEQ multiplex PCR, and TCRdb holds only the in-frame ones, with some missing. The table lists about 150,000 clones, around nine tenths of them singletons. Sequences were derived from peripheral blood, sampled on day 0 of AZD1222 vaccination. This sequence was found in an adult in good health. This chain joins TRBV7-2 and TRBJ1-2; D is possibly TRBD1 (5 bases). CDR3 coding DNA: TGTGCCAGCAGCGGGGGGGGAACACGCCAAAACTATGGCTACACCTTC. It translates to CASSGGGTRQNYGYTF.